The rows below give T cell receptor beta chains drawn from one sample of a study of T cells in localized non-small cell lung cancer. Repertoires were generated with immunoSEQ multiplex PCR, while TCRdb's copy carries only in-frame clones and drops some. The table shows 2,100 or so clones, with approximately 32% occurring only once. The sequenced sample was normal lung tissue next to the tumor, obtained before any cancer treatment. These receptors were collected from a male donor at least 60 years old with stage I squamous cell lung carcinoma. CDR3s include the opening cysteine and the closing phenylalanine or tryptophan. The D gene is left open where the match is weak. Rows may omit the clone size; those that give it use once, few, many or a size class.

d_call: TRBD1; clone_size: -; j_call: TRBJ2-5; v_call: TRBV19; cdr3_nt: TGTGCCAGTAGTATCGGGGCAGGGGGCGGAAGAGCCCAGTACTTC; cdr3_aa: CASSIGAGGGRAQYF
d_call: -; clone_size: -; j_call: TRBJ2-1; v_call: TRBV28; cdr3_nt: TGTGCCAGCAGTTTAGCCCCCTCCGGTGAGCAGTTCTTC; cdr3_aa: CASSLAPSGEQFF
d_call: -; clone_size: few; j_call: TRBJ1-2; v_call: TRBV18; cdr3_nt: TGTGCCAGCTTTAAAGATTTGACTGCTAACTATGGCTACACCTTC; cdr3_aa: CASFKDLTANYGYTF
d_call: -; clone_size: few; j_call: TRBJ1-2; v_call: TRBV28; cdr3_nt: TGTGCCAGCAGTCCGCCGACCGATGGCTACACCTTC; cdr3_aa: CASSPPTDGYTF
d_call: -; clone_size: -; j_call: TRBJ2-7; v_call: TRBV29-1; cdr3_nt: TGCAGCGTTGAAGGGTCGTTTTACGAGCAGTACTTC; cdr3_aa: CSVEGSFYEQYF
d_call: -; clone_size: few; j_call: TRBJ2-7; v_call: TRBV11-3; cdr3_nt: TGTGCCAGCAGCTTGGAGGGGACCTCCTACGAGCAGTACTTC; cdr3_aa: CASSLEGTSYEQYF
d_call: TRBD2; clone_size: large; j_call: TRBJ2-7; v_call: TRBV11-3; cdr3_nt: TGTGCCAGCAGCGCACTAGCGGGTACCTACGAGCAGTACTTC; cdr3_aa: CASSALAGTYEQYF
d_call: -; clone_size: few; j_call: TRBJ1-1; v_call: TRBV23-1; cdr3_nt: TGCGCCAGCAGCCGGGACATGAACACTGAAGCTTTCTTT; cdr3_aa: CASSRDMNTEAFF
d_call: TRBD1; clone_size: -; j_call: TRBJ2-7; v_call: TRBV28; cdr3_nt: TGTGCCATATGGAACAGGGGGTCCTACGAGCAGTACTTC; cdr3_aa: CAIWNRGSYEQYF
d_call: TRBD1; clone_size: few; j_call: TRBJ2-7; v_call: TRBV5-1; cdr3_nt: TGCGCCAGCAGACCTGGGGACAGCAGCTCCTACGAGCAGTACTTC; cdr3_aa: CASRPGDSSSYEQYF
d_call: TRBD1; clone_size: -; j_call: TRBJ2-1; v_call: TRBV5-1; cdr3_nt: TGCGCCAGCAGCTTCCCCCAGGGACAGGGCTCGAATGAGCAGTTCTTC; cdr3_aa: CASSFPQGQGSNEQFF
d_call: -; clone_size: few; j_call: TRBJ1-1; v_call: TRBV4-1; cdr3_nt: TGCGCCAGCAGCCAGGGACCGGGGCTGAACACTGAAGCTTTCTTT; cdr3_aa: CASSQGPGLNTEAFF
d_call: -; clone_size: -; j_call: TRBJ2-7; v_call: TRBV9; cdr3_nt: TGTGCCAGCAGCGTAGTAGGGGATGGTGGACCCGAGCAGTACTTC; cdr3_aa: CASSVVGDGGPEQYF